A selection of T cell receptor beta chains follows, all from one sample in a study of blood T cell repertoires in COVID-19. Sequencing used immunoSEQ multiplex PCR; TCRdb keeps in-frame clones, though not all of them. The sample consists of hundreds of thousands of clones, over 75% of them appearing once. Source material: PBMCs or T cells enriched from blood (not recorded which). The receptor set was obtained from a woman younger than 30 who had recovered from COVID-19. CDR3s leave out the opening cysteine and the closing phenylalanine or tryptophan. D genes are given only for firm matches.

len	d_gene	v_gene	j_gene	CDR3aa
13	TRBD1	TRBV6-5	TRBJ2-7	ASSYSQGAVYEQY
11	TRBD2	TRBV7-3	TRBJ2-7	ASSLLRGYEQY
14	TRBD1	TRBV19	TRBJ1-5	ASSSHPQGHNQPQH
12	.	TRBV9	TRBJ2-2	ASSEGVNTGELF
14	.	TRBV4-1	TRBJ2-1	ASSVGRGRDYNEQF
11	.	TRBV28	TRBJ2-1	ASSPRPGDEQF
10	.	TRBV6-6	TRBJ1-5	ASSYPSQPQH
12	.	TRBV27	TRBJ1-2	ASSPLGEVDGYT
13	.	TRBV6-1	TRBJ1-5	ASSEASGGNQPQH
13	TRBD1	TRBV2	TRBJ2-7	ASRVDRGPSYEQY
11	.	TRBV28	TRBJ1-1	ASSFRGRTEAF
14	.	TRBV7-9	TRBJ1-4	ASSHSPAGSIEKLF
14	TRBD2	TRBV7-3	TRBJ2-1	ASSLLGGSSYNEQF